This T cell receptor (beta chain) was profiled in a study of shared clonotypes between healthy human individuals. Whole-study context: The study drew on a couple of women and a few men aged 18 to 49 as donors.

The CDR3 is 19 residues long. Germline lookup yields CDR1 MGHRA and CDR2 YSYEKL. Germline trimming cut 2 bases from V and 2 bases from J; bases unmatched to any gene: 15. About 100 million PBMCs supplied genomic DNA for unsorted samples. The assay was run at deep level. Method: immunoSEQ multiplex PCR; TCRdb's copy keeps in-frame clones and lacks some. The sample contains some 490,000 clones, more than 65% of which appear only once. The specimen sequenced was PBMCs. The chain recombines TRBV4-1 with TRBJ2-3, with 8 bases that match TRBD2. This TCR derives from a woman in her forties in good health. Some clones in this sample may be carry-over from other donors' samples. CDR3 DNA: TGCGCCAGCAGCCAAACCTCAAACGCCGGGACTAGTTACACAGATACGCAGTATTTT. Translating it yields CASSQTSNAGTSYTDTQYF.